Presented here are 3 T cell receptor beta chains from one specimen sequenced in a study of Ad26.COV2.S vaccination and SARS-CoV-2 variants. Treatment specified: approximately 18 received Ad26.COV2.S at low or high dose, single or two shots; several received placebo; per-sample allocation not given. Vaccine and placebo recipients were sampled on day 63 after the first injection. TCRdb keeps only in-frame clones here, not all; method: immunoSEQ multiplex PCR. The profile shows about 400,000 clones, around 92% of them singletons. This specimen was peripheral blood, taken in a trial of Ad26.COV2.S vaccine versus placebo. These receptors all stem from a person between 18 and 65 years old who received the Ad26.COV2.S COVID-19 vaccine or a placebo.

V is TRBV7-2 and J is TRBJ2-3, with D tentatively TRBD1 (5 bases). The CDR3 has 13 residues. Germline V gives CDR1 SGHTA, CDR2 FQGNSA. V shed 1 base and J shed 5 bases, with 7 bases lying between them. This CDR3 is CASSLGQGDTQYF. CDR3 nucleotide sequence: TGTGCCAGCAGCTTAGGTCAGGGAGATACGCAGTATTTT.

The chain combines TRBV11-2 with TRBJ2-5, with 11 bases identical to TRBD1. Germline loops: CDR1 SGHAT, CDR2 FQNNGV. Trimming removed 4 bases from V and 5 bases from J; junction bases left unmatched: 6. This CDR3 region has 15 residues. CDR3 residues: CASSSDRGREETQYF. The DNA of the CDR3 is TGTGCCAGCAGCTCGGACAGGGGGCGAGAGGAGACCCAGTACTTC.

The chain links TRBV7-8 to TRBJ2-1, with D perhaps matching TRBD1 (5 bases). V was clipped by 5 bases and J by 7 bases, with 18 bases between them. CDR3 length: 15 amino acids. CDR1 is SGHVS and CDR2 is FQNEAQ in the germline V gene. CDR3 amino acids: CASSPPGRALNEQFF. The CDR3 DNA sequence: TGTGCCAGCAGCCCTCCCGGCAGGGCCCTAAATGAGCAGTTCTTC.